Shown below are 6 T cell receptor beta chains from a single sample sequenced in a study of STAT5B mutations in CD4+ large granular lymphocyte leukemia. Sequenced by immunoSEQ multiplex PCR; TCRdb stores in-frame clones only, minus some. The table lists 5,800 or so clones, roughly 70% of them singletons. Sequenced input: PBMCs. Receptors were obtained from a woman between 65 and 79 years old with CD4+ T-cell large granular lymphocyte leukemia.

V usage is TRBV9 and J usage is TRBJ1-1, with a tentative D call TRBD1 (5 bases). This CDR3 region has 14 residues. V lost 6 bases to trimming and J lost 1 base, with 13 bases between them. CDR1 and CDR2 from the germline V gene are SGDLS and YYNGEE. The DNA for the CDR3 is TGTGCCAGCACCCACGGTGGGGGGAACACTGAAGCTTTCTTT. As protein: CASTHGGGNTEAFF.

This chain uses TRBV5-1 with TRBJ1-5; 10 bases are a match to TRBD1. The CDR3 loop spans 14 amino acids. CDR1 SGHRS and CDR2 YFSETQ come from the germline V gene. V lost 4 bases to trimming and J lost 7 bases; unmatched junction nucleotides: 5. The chain's CDR3 is CASSVTGGGQPQHF. The CDR3 bases are TGCGCCAGCAGCGTGACAGGGGGCGGGCAGCCCCAGCATTTT.

The V and J genes are TRBV6-5 and TRBJ1-1; 7 bases are a match to TRBD1. V lost 6 bases to trimming and J lost 5 bases; unmatched junction nucleotides: 9. The germline gives CDR1 MNHEY, CDR2 SVGAGI. The CDR3 has 14 amino acids. The CDR3 spells CASREGQACTEAFF. CDR3 DNA sequence: TGTGCCAGCAGGGAAGGACAGGCGTGTACTGAAGCTTTCTTT.

This sequence joins TRBV28 and TRBJ2-3; D not certain. The V end lost 5 bases, the J end lost 2 bases, and 14 bases lay between the germline ends. Germline CDR1 MDHEN, CDR2 SYDVKM. CDR3 length: 15 residues. The DNA for the CDR3 is TGTGCCAGCAGTCATCCGTCGGAGCTCACAGATACGCAGTATTTT. Translation: CASSHPSELTDTQYF.

In its sample, this clone was seen once. DNA for the CDR3: TGTGCCAGCGGGGACAGGGTTTCAAATGGCTACACCTTC. Translating it yields CASGDRVSNGYTF. V is TRBV6-5 and J is TRBJ1-2; 9 bases align to TRBD1. The CDR3 is 13 residues long. Germline V gene lookup returns CDR1 MNHEY and CDR2 SVGAGI. With V trimmed by 8 bases and J by 6 bases, 7 bases remained unmatched.

This clone turned up a few times. The chain is built from TRBV19 and TRBJ1-1; unclear D gene. Germline V gene sequence: CDR1 LNHDA, CDR2 SQIVND (reference sequence). Between the trimmed V and J ends, which lost 3 bases and 4 bases, there was a span of 12 bases. CDR3 length: 14 residues. Here the CDR3 reads CASSIAADSTEAFF. The CDR3, as DNA: TGTGCCAGTAGTATCGCGGCAGATAGCACTGAAGCTTTCTTT.